The rows below give T cell receptor beta chains drawn from one sample of a study of response to subunit inactivated influenza vaccine. A single record per CDR3 protein comes from TCRdb applying MiXCR to the RT-PCR reads. Of around 250,000 distinct CDR3 sequences in the sample, 12% were seen once. The sample consisted of non-naive T cells sorted from PBMCs, taken around two weeks before vaccination. These receptor sequences come from a man aged 45-65 years who received an inactivated influenza vaccine. Each CDR3 is given with its conserved first and last residue. Not every row has a clone size; where given, it reads once, few, many or a size class.

cdr3_aa: CASSLFSTNEKLFF
j_call: TRBJ1-4
clone_size: few
v_call: TRBV7-9

cdr3_aa: CASRFLPNGGSYEQYF
j_call: TRBJ2-7
clone_size: few
v_call: TRBV6-5

cdr3_aa: CAIRRGGLAETGELFF
j_call: TRBJ2-2
clone_size: .
v_call: TRBV10-3

cdr3_aa: CASSLRLGGVETQYF
j_call: TRBJ2-5
clone_size: many
v_call: TRBV12-3/TRBV12-4

cdr3_aa: CAISESFANEQFF
j_call: TRBJ2-1
clone_size: many
v_call: TRBV10-3

cdr3_aa: CASSVSRATNYGYTF
j_call: TRBJ1-2
clone_size: .
v_call: TRBV6-1

cdr3_aa: CASSHWTEGTGELFF
j_call: TRBJ2-2
clone_size: few
v_call: TRBV11-2

cdr3_aa: CASRFRTSGIEAQYF
j_call: TRBJ2-5
clone_size: .
v_call: TRBV2

cdr3_aa: CSARGPTAVTQYF
j_call: TRBJ2-3
clone_size: many
v_call: TRBV20-1

cdr3_aa: CASSHPTSGGPYNEQFF
j_call: TRBJ2-1
clone_size: many
v_call: TRBV4-3

cdr3_aa: CASSELGTDSYEQYF
j_call: TRBJ2-7
clone_size: .
v_call: TRBV6-1

cdr3_aa: CASRPRQANEQFF
j_call: TRBJ2-1
clone_size: few
v_call: TRBV6-6

cdr3_aa: CASSPKIAGGPNNEQFF
j_call: TRBJ2-1
clone_size: few
v_call: TRBV4-2

cdr3_aa: CASSSRDLSWGGYTF
j_call: TRBJ1-2
clone_size: many
v_call: TRBV7-2

cdr3_aa: CASSLLGYPRLNTEAFF
j_call: TRBJ1-1
clone_size: few
v_call: TRBV11-1

cdr3_aa: CSAGGGAGEGYEQYF
j_call: TRBJ2-7
clone_size: once
v_call: TRBV20-1

cdr3_aa: CASSPERYSVAKNIQYF
j_call: TRBJ2-4
clone_size: .
v_call: TRBV12-3/TRBV12-4

cdr3_aa: CASSLELTGIGYTF
j_call: TRBJ1-2
clone_size: few
v_call: TRBV7-2

cdr3_aa: CASSQGQGRWNTGELFF
j_call: TRBJ2-2
clone_size: .
v_call: TRBV27

cdr3_aa: CASSALAGGQSNNEQFF
j_call: TRBJ2-1
clone_size: .
v_call: TRBV9

cdr3_aa: CASSSPGGPTDTQYF
j_call: TRBJ2-3
clone_size: .
v_call: TRBV27

cdr3_aa: CASGKGLTIYGYSF
j_call: TRBJ1-2
clone_size: .
v_call: TRBV12-3/TRBV12-4

cdr3_aa: CASSPGQTANTGELFF
j_call: TRBJ2-2
clone_size: few
v_call: TRBV5-1

cdr3_aa: CASSPGGLLTSYEQYF
j_call: TRBJ2-7
clone_size: few
v_call: TRBV5-1

cdr3_aa: CSAGRQGANTGELFF
j_call: TRBJ2-2
clone_size: once
v_call: TRBV20-1

cdr3_aa: CASSLPLGRNNDYEQYF
j_call: TRBJ2-7
clone_size: few
v_call: TRBV7-8

cdr3_aa: CASSLVGTTLSGEKLFF
j_call: TRBJ1-4
clone_size: many
v_call: TRBV28

cdr3_aa: CASSQPGLVNEQYF
j_call: TRBJ2-7
clone_size: .
v_call: TRBV6-2/TRBV6-3

cdr3_aa: CASSQVGAGSAEAFF
j_call: TRBJ1-1
clone_size: few
v_call: TRBV3-1

cdr3_aa: CASSPGTGGFMNTEAFF
j_call: TRBJ1-1
clone_size: .
v_call: TRBV5-5

cdr3_aa: CASRDPGGPFTDTQYF
j_call: TRBJ2-3
clone_size: few
v_call: TRBV5-1

cdr3_aa: CATSRETLSTDTQYF
j_call: TRBJ2-3
clone_size: .
v_call: TRBV15

cdr3_aa: CASSLSVAGGRYEQYF
j_call: TRBJ2-7
clone_size: .
v_call: TRBV7-2

cdr3_aa: CATSRGAFSTDTQYF
j_call: TRBJ2-3
clone_size: many
v_call: TRBV15

cdr3_aa: CSASGASAYSSYNEQFF
j_call: TRBJ2-1
clone_size: .
v_call: TRBV20-1

cdr3_aa: CASTYGGGENYGYTF
j_call: TRBJ1-2
clone_size: few
v_call: TRBV6-1

cdr3_aa: CASSPRWGARTDTQYF
j_call: TRBJ2-3
clone_size: .
v_call: TRBV4-1

cdr3_aa: CASSPSSGLGELFF
j_call: TRBJ2-2
clone_size: .
v_call: TRBV14

cdr3_aa: CASRRGDARKSDF
j_call: TRBJ1-2
clone_size: few
v_call: TRBV11-2

cdr3_aa: CACSPGTGGYEQYF
j_call: TRBJ2-7
clone_size: .
v_call: TRBV27

cdr3_aa: CASRHGQGGEQYF
j_call: TRBJ2-7
clone_size: few
v_call: TRBV6-2/TRBV6-3

cdr3_aa: CASSPRVGGADTQYF
j_call: TRBJ2-3
clone_size: .
v_call: TRBV6-1